Detailed here is one T cell receptor beta chain. Its antigen is unknown. These data come from a study of neurological immune-mediated disorders. Whole-study results and caveats: The expanded clones of different subjects shared no CDR3 amino acid sequences (suggesting private repertoires in all groups).

The CDR3 runs to 12 residues. Trimming pared 1 base from V and 9 bases from J, leaving 9 bases between. Germline lookup yields CDR1 DFQATT and CDR2 SNEGSKA (reference sequence). TCRdb reprocessed the 5' RACE reads via MiXCR and lists one record per CDR3 protein. The table has tens of thousands of distinct CDR3 sequences, 10% to 13% seen once. The sequence was obtained from a man between 40 and 49 years old in good health. V and J are TRBV20-1 and TRBJ2-2; no clear D. The sequencing input was PBMCs. DNA of the CDR3: TGCAGTGCTAGAGCCACCTCCTGGGAGCTGTTTTTT. Encoded protein: CSARATSWELFF.